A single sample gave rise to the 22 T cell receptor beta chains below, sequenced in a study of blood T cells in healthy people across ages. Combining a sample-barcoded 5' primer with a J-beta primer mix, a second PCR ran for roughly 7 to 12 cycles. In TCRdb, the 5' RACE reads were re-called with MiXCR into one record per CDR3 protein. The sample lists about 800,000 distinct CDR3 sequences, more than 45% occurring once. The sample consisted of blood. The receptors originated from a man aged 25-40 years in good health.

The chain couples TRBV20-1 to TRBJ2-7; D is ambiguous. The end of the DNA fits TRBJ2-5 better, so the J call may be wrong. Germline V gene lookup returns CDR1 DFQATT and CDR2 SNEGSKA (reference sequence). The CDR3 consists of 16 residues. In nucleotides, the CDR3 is TGCAGTGCTAGAGATTCGGAACTCGAAATCCAAGAGACCCAGTACTTC. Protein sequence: CSARDSELEIQETQYF.

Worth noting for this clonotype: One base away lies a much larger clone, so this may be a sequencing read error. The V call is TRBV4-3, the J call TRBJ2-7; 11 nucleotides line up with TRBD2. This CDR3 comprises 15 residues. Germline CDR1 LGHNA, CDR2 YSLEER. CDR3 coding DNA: TGCGCCTGCAGCCAAGGCGGGACTAGCGGCTACGAGCAGTACTTC. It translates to CACSQGGTSGYEQYF.

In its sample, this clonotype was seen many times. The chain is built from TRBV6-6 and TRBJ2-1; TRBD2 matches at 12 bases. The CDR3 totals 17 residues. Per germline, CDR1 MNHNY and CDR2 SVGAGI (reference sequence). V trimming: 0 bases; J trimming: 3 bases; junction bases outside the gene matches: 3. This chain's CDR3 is CASSYSGLAGIYNEQFF. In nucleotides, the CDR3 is TGTGCCAGCAGTTACTCCGGACTAGCGGGGATCTACAATGAGCAGTTCTTC.

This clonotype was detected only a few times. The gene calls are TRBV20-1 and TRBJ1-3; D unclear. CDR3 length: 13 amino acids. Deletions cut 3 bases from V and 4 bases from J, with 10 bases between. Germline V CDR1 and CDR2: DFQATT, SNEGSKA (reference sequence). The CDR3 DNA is TGCAGTGCTAGTGACGGATTCGGAAACACCATATATTTT. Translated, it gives CSASDGFGNTIYF.

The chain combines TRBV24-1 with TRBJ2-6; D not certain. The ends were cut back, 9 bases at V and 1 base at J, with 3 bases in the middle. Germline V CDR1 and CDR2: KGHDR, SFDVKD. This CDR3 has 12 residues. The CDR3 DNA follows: TGTGCCACCGAATCTGGGGCCAACGTCCTGACTTTC. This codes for CATESGANVLTF.

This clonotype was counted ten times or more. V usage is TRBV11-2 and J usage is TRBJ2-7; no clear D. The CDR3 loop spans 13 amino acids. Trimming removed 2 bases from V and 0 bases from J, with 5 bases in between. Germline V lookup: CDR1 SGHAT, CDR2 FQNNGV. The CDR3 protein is CASSLQISYEQYF. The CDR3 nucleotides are TGTGCCAGCAGCTTACAGATCTCCTACGAGCAGTACTTC.

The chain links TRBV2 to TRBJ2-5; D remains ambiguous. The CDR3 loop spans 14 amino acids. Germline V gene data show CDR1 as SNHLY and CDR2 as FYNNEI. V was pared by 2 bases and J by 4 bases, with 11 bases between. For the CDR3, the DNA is TGTGCCAGCAGTGAAAACGCAGGTTCAGAGACCCAGTACTTC. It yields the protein CASSENAGSETQYF.

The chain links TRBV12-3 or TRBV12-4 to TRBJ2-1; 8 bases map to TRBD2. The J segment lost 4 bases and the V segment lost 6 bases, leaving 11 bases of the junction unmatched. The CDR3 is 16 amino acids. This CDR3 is CASSSTAGGGYNEQFF. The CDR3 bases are TGTGCCAGCAGCTCCACCGCGGGGGGCGGGTACAATGAGCAGTTCTTC.

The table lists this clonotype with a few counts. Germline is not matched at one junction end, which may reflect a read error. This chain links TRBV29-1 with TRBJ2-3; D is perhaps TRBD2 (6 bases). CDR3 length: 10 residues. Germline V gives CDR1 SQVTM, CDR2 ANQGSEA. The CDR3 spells CSGSSYTQYF. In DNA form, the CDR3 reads TGTAGCGGAAGTAGTTATACGCAGTATTTT.

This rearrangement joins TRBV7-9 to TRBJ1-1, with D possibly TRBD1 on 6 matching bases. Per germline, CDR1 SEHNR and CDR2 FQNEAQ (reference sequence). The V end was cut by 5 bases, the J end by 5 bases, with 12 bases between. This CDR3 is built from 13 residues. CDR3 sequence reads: CASSVGGTTEAFF. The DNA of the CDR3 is TGTGCCAGCAGCGTAGGGGGGACAACTGAAGCTTTCTTT.

The CDR3 DNA reads TGTGCCAGCAGTATCCAGACAGGATCCTATGGCTACACCTTC. It encodes CASSIQTGSYGYTF. The chain links TRBV12-3 or TRBV12-4 to TRBJ1-2, with a tentative D call TRBD1 (6 bases). Trimming left V 5 bases short and J 4 bases short, with 14 bases between. This CDR3 has 14 amino acids.

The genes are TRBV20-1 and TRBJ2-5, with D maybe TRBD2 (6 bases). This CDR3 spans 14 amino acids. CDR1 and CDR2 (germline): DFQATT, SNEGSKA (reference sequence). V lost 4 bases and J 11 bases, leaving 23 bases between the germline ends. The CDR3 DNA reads TGCAGTGCTACAAGGGAGGACTTATCGGGGGAGCAGTACTTC. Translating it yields CSATREDLSGEQYF.

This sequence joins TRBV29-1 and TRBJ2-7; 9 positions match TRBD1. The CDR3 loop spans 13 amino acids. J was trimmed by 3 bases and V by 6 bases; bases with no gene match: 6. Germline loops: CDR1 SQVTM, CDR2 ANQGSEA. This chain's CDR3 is CSVSTGGNYEQYF. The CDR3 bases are TGCAGCGTCTCGACAGGGGGAAACTACGAGCAGTACTTC.

CDR3 residues: CSYTSPYEQYF. CDR3 DNA: TGCAGTTATACTAGCCCGTACGAGCAGTACTTC. The rearrangement uses TRBV20-1 and TRBJ2-4, with D possibly TRBD2 on 6 matching bases. The end of the DNA is better explained by TRBJ2-7, so the J call may be wrong. Germline CDR1 reads DFQATT; CDR2 reads SNEGSKA (reference sequence). The CDR3 runs to 11 residues.

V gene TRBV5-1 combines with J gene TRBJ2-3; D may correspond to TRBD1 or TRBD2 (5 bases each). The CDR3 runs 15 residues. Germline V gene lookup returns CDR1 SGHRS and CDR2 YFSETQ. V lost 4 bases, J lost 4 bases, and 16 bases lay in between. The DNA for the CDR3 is TGCGCCAGCAGCCCCGAGGGCAGGGCCCCAGATACGCAGTATTTT. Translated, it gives CASSPEGRAPDTQYF.

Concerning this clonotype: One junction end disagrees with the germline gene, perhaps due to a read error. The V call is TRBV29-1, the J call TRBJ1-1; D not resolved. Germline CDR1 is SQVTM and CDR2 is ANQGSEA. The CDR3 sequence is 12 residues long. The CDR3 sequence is CSVDGLNTEAFF. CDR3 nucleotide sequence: TGCAGCGTTGATGGATTGAACACTGAGGCTTTCTTT.

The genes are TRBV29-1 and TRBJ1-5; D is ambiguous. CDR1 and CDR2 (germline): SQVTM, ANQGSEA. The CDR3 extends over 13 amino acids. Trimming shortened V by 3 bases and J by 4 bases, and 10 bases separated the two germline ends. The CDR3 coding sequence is TGCAGCGTTGAGCTAACAGCTAATCAGCCCCAGCATTTT. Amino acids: CSVELTANQPQHF. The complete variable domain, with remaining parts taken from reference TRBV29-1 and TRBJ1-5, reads SAVISQKPSRDICQRGTSLTIQCQVDSQVTMMFWYRQQPGQSLTLIATANQGSEATYESGFVIDKFPISRPNLTFSTLTVSNMSPEDSSIYLCSVELTANQPQHFGDGTRLSIL.

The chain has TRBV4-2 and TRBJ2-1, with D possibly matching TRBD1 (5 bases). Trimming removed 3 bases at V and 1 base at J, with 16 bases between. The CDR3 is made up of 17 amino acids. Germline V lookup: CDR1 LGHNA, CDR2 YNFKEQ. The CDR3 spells CASSHFNWKGSYNEQFF. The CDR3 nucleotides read TGTGCCAGCAGCCATTTCAATTGGAAGGGGTCCTACAATGAGCAGTTCTTC.

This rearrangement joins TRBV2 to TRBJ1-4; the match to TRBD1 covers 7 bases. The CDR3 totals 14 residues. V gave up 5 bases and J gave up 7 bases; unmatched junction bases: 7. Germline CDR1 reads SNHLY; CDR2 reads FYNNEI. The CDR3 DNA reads TGTGCCAGCAGTCCGGGACAGAATCCTGAAAAACTGTTTTTT. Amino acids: CASSPGQNPEKLFF.

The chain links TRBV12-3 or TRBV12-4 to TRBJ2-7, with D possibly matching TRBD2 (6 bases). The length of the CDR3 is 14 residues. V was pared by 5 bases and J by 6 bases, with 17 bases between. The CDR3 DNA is TGTGCCAGCAGTCCTCAGACTAGAGGAAGCGAGCAGTACTTC. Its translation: CASSPQTRGSEQYF.

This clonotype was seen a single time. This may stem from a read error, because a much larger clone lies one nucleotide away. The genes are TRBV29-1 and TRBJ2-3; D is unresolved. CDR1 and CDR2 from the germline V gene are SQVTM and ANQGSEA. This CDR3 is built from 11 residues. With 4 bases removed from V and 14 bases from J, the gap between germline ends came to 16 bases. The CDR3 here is CSVGLALARYF. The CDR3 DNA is TGCAGCGTTGGGTTGGCGTTGGCGCGGTATTTT.

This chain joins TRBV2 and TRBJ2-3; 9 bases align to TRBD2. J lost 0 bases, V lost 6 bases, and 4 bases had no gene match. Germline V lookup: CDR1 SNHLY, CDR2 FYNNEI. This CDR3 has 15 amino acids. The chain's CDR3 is CASRAGGSSTDTQYF. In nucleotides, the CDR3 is TGTGCCAGCAGAGCGGGGGGCTCAAGCACAGATACGCAGTATTTT.